This T cell receptor (beta chain) was sequenced in a study of CD8 T cells in ankylosing spondylitis. This clonotype has a count of ten or more. Trimming pared 3 bases from V and 0 bases from J, leaving 6 bases between. CDR1 is SGDLS, CDR2 YYNGEE, per germline. The CDR3 totals 13 residues. Making use of molecular barcodes, quantitative 5'-RACE generated TCR beta libraries. MiXCR was run by TCRdb on the 5' RACE reads, yielding one entry per CDR3 protein. The sample lists about 30,000 distinct CDR3 sequences; around 5.2% were seen once. The receptor's source is a female donor with ankylosing spondylitis or in good health (not recorded which). Material: blood, either unsorted or a sorted T cell fraction (not recorded which). The chain uses TRBV9 and TRBJ2-5; a weak D match, TRBD2 (5 bases). The CDR3 protein is CASSGGNQETQYF. CDR3 bases: TGTGCCAGCAGCGGAGGGAACCAAGAGACCCAGTACTTC.